Listed below are T cell receptor beta chains from one sample, sequenced in a study of shared clonotypes between healthy human individuals. The protocol was immunoSEQ multiplex PCR, while the TCRdb copy is restricted to in-frame clones and leaves out a portion. The repertoire includes about 600,000 clones, roughly 95% of them detected once, and less than 0.13% sits in the top ten. Material: naive CD8+ T cells sorted from blood. Receptors originate from a young woman in good health. The CDR3 runs from the conserved cysteine through the conserved F or W. A D gene is named only where the DNA matches it firmly. Size is omitted from some rows. Given values are once, few, many or a class for expanded clones.

NA TRBD2 TRBJ2-7 TRBV5-8 TGTGCCAGCAGCTTGGCTGGACCTAGCGGGATTTTCGACGAGCAGTACTTC CASSLAGPSGIFDEQYF
NA TRBD2 TRBJ2-1 TRBV7-9 TGTGCCAGCAGCTTAACTAGCGGGCACAATGAGCAGTTCTTC CASSLTSGHNEQFF
NA TRBD2 TRBJ2-7 TRBV29-1 TGCAGCGTTGAAGACATAAGAACTAGCGGAACCTACGAGCAGTACTTC CSVEDIRTSGTYEQYF
NA TRBD1 TRBJ2-1 TRBV2 TGTGCCAGCATCCTAGGACAGGGCGTCAACAATGAGCAGTTCTTC CASILGQGVNNEQFF
NA NA TRBJ1-2 TRBV30 TGTGCCTGGATCTCCAGGTACTATGGCTACACCTTC CAWISRYYGYTF
NA TRBD1 TRBJ2-7 TRBV19 TGTGCCAGTAGTTCGGGGACAGGAACCTACGAGCAGTACTTC CASSSGTGTYEQYF
NA TRBD2 TRBJ2-7 TRBV28 TGTGCCAGCAGTGCGCGTACTAGCGGGAGGAGTTACGAGCAGTACTTC CASSARTSGRSYEQYF
NA NA TRBJ1-2 TRBV27 TGTGCCAGCAGCGCACTGGGGAACTATGGCTACACCTTC CASSALGNYGYTF
NA NA TRBJ1-2 TRBV27 TGTGCCAGCAGTTTATCGGGAGGGATCGACTATGGCTACACCTTC CASSLSGGIDYGYTF
once NA TRBJ2-7 TRBV25-1 TGTGCCAGCAGTGAGCAACAGGGTAACGAGCAGTACTTC CASSEQQGNEQYF
NA NA TRBJ2-7 TRBV28 TGTGCCAGCCAGGGGGGTGGGCGGTCGATCTACGAGCAGTACTTC CASQGGGRSIYEQYF
NA NA TRBJ2-3 TRBV7-9 TGTGCCAGCAGCCCGGTGGGCTTCTTAACAGAATCGCAGTATTTT CASSPVGFLTESQYF
NA TRBD1 TRBJ2-7 TRBV19 TGTGCCAGTAGTATTTACGGGACAGGGGTAGACGAGCAGTACTTC CASSIYGTGVDEQYF
NA NA TRBJ2-7 TRBV11-2 TGTGCCAGCAGCTTAGGTGTGTCCCCCGAGCAGTACTTC CASSLGVSPEQYF
NA NA TRBJ1-1 TRBV7-9 TGTGCCAGCAGCCCAGGCGGGACTAACACTGAAGCTTTCTTT CASSPGGTNTEAFF
NA NA TRBJ2-3 TRBV28 TGTGCCAGCAGTTTATGGTCTGATACGCAGTATTTT CASSLWSDTQYF
NA NA TRBJ2-3 TRBV9 TGTGCCAGCAGCAAAGCAGATACGCAGTATTTT CASSKADTQYF
NA NA TRBJ1-1 TRBV2 TGTGCCAGCAGCGAGAGAAATATGAACACTGAAGCTTTCTTT CASSERNMNTEAFF
NA NA TRBJ1-2 TRBV5-4 TGTGCCAGCAGCCCGACGGAGGTCGATGGCTACACCTTC CASSPTEVDGYTF
NA NA TRBJ1-2 TRBV28 TGTGCCAGCAGTTTACTAGGCAGGCCGGCTAACTATGGCTACACCTTC CASSLLGRPANYGYTF
NA TRBD1 TRBJ2-7 TRBV19 TGTGCCAGTAGCCTGGGGACAGAGTACGATCCGACCTACGAGCAGTACTTC CASSLGTEYDPTYEQYF
NA NA TRBJ2-7 TRBV6-5 TGTGCCGCTAGGCAGGCCCACGAGCAGTACTTC CAARQAHEQYF
NA NA TRBJ2-7 TRBV11-3 TGTGCCAGCAGCTTAGCAAGCTCCTACGAGCAGTACTTC CASSLASSYEQYF
NA TRBD2 TRBJ2-3 TRBV6-5 TGTGCCAGCAGTTTCGGTAGCGGGAGGGCAGATACGCAGTATTTT CASSFGSGRADTQYF
NA NA TRBJ2-5 TRBV5-1 TGCGCCAGCCGAAATCCGGGACAAGAGACCCAGTACTTC CASRNPGQETQYF
NA TRBD1 TRBJ1-2 TRBV10-1 TGCGCCAGCCTGGGACAGGGGGTGTATGGCTACACCTTC CASLGQGVYGYTF
NA TRBD2 TRBJ2-7 TRBV19 TGTGCCAGTAGTCTCTGGACTAGTCTCGACGAGCAGTACTTC CASSLWTSLDEQYF
NA TRBD1 TRBJ2-7 TRBV27 TGTGCCAGCAGACTCAGGGGGCTAACTGGGTCCTACGAGCAGTACTTC CASRLRGLTGSYEQYF
once NA TRBJ2-7 TRBV2 TGTGCCAGCGGGAGTCCCGGCAGCTACGAGCAGTACTTC CASGSPGSYEQYF
NA NA TRBJ1-1 TRBV11-2 TGTGCCAGCAGCTTAGGCGCCCTAGAGGTCGCTGAAGCTTTCTTT CASSLGALEVAEAFF
NA NA TRBJ2-2 TRBV6-1 TGTGCCGGCACCGGGCCCTCCGGGGAGCTGTTTTTT CAGTGPSGELFF
NA TRBD1 TRBJ2-1 TRBV27 TGTGCCAGCAGTATACACAGGGGGCTATACAATGAGCAGTTCTTC CASSIHRGLYNEQFF
once NA TRBJ2-1 TRBV2 TGTGCCAGCAGGGGACTCAATGAGCAGTTCTTC CASRGLNEQFF
few NA TRBJ1-5 TRBV9 TGTGCCAGCAGCGTCCAGGGAGATCAGCCCCAGCATTTT CASSVQGDQPQHF
NA TRBD1 TRBJ2-1 TRBV28 TGTGCCAGCAGAACCTTCCGGGACAGGGACGTGACTAACCACGGGTTTAAGCAGTTCTTC CASRTFRDRDVTNHGFKQFF
NA TRBD2 TRBJ2-1 TRBV7-3 TGTGCCAGCAGCCCTGGGACTACCGACCCCTACAATGAGCAGTTCTTC CASSPGTTDPYNEQFF
NA TRBD2 TRBJ2-7 TRBV6-6 TGTGCCAGCATGACTAGCGGGAGTCACGAGCAGTACTTC CASMTSGSHEQYF
NA NA TRBJ2-7 TRBV27 TGTGCCAGCAGTTTACGAATGGGGCTAGCGACCTCCTACGAGCAGTACTTC CASSLRMGLATSYEQYF
NA NA TRBJ2-2 TRBV5-4 TGTGCCAGCAGCTTGGGCAGGAACACCGGGGAGCTGTTTTTT CASSLGRNTGELFF
NA NA TRBJ1-3 TRBV28 TGCGCCAGCAGTTTACGGGGGACTTACTCTGGAAACACCATATATTTT CASSLRGTYSGNTIYF
NA TRBD1 TRBJ2-7 TRBV29-1 TGCAGCGGGCAGGACAGGGACTACGAGCAGTACTTC CSGQDRDYEQYF
NA NA TRBJ2-2 TRBV21-1 TGTGCCAGCACCCAGAGAGAGGAAGCGGACACCGGGGAGCTGTTTTTT CASTQREEADTGELFF
once NA TRBJ2-1 TRBV5-6 TGTGCCAGCTCGAGCGGGACAAGTGGTGAGCAGTTCTTC CASSSGTSGEQFF
NA NA TRBJ1-5 TRBV7-9 TGTGCCAGCAGCTCCGACAGTAGCAATCAGCCCCAGCATTTT CASSSDSSNQPQHF
NA NA TRBJ2-1 TRBV6-1 TGTGCCACTCCGGGCTATACCTACAATGAGCAGTTCTTC CATPGYTYNEQFF
NA NA TRBJ1-4 TRBV2 TGTGCCAGCAGCCGGGCTTGGACAGCCGGGGAGGGAAAACTGTTTTTT CASSRAWTAGEGKLFF
NA NA TRBJ1-1 TRBV19 TGTGCCAGTAGTATCGGGAACACTGAAGCTTTCTTT CASSIGNTEAFF
NA TRBD2 TRBJ2-1 TRBV25-1 TGTGCCAGCAGTGAGAGACTAGCGGGAGTAGAGGATGAGCAGTTCTTC CASSERLAGVEDEQFF
once TRBD2 TRBJ2-3 TRBV9 TGTGCCAGCACACCCGGGGGGGGAGGGCTACCAGATACGCAGTATTTT CASTPGGGGLPDTQYF
NA NA TRBJ1-1 TRBV6-1 TGTGCCAGCAGTGACCCCCCCACTGAAGCTTTCTTT CASSDPPTEAFF
NA TRBD1 TRBJ2-1 TRBV6-4 TGTGCCAGCAGTGACTTGGGACAGGGGGAAAGGGAGCAGTTCTTC CASSDLGQGEREQFF
NA TRBD2 TRBJ2-1 TRBV7-7 TGTGCCAGCAGCTTATCCCTAGCGGTGAGCTCCTACAATGAGCAGTTCTTC CASSLSLAVSSYNEQFF
NA NA TRBJ2-7 TRBV5-4 TGTGCCAGCAGCTTCGAAGGACGGCCCTACGAGCAGTACTTC CASSFEGRPYEQYF
NA TRBD1 TRBJ2-1 TRBV10-3 TGTGCCATCAGTGAGTCAGGGGGCGGGTCCTACAATGAGCAGTTCTTC CAISESGGGSYNEQFF
NA TRBD2 TRBJ2-7 TRBV27 TGTGCCAGCAGTTTAAGATCTAGCGGGCAAGGGTACGAGCAGTACTTC CASSLRSSGQGYEQYF